Shown below are 8 T cell receptor beta chains from a single sample sequenced in a study of beta chain features in type 1 diabetes. The authors reverse transcribed all of the isolated RNA, so sequencing captured expressed TCRB transcripts. Generated by immunoSEQ multiplex PCR, the TCRdb table keeps only in-frame clones and is missing some. Of tens of thousands of clones listed, about three fifths are singletons. Sequenced sample: Tregs from blood. The receptors here all came from a woman aged 18-29 years in good health.

This sequence joins TRBV4-1 and TRBJ2-6; tentative D call: TRBD1 (6 bases). CDR1 MGHRA and CDR2 YSYEKL come from the germline V gene. Trimming removed 1 base from V and 0 bases from J, with 13 bases in between. The CDR3 is made up of 18 amino acids. CDR3 sequence (DNA): TGCGCCAGCAGCCAAGTAGCAGGGGCAAGCTCTGGGGCCAACGTCCTGACTTTC. This gives the protein CASSQVAGASSGANVLTF.

The rearrangement uses TRBV11-2 and TRBJ1-1; 7 nucleotides line up with TRBD1. Trimming cost V 6 bases and J 0 bases; bases outside gene matches: 4. The CDR3 spans 14 residues. Germline assignment: CDR1 SGHAT and CDR2 FQNNGV. The CDR3 DNA is TGTGCCAGCAGGGAAGGGACAGTGAACACTGAAGCTTTCTTT. As protein: CASREGTVNTEAFF.

This chain links TRBV5-1 with TRBJ2-7; 8 positions agree with TRBD2. Germline V gene data show CDR1 as SGHRS and CDR2 as YFSETQ. Trimming at V came to 4 bases and at J to 9 bases, leaving 15 bases not matched to a gene. This CDR3 spans 15 amino acids. CDR3 amino acids: CASSPNRGLGSAQYF. Written as DNA, the CDR3 is TGCGCCAGCAGCCCGAACCGGGGACTAGGGTCGGCGCAGTACTTC.

The rearrangement uses TRBV9 and TRBJ1-1; 9 nucleotides match TRBD1. Germline CDR1 SGDLS, CDR2 YYNGEE. V shed 2 bases, J shed 5 bases, and the junction held 13 bases outside the gene matches. CDR3 size: 17 residues. The CDR3 region has the DNA TGTGCCAGCAGCGTGGACCCGGGACAGGGAATGAGTACTGAAGCTTTCTTT. It translates to CASSVDPGQGMSTEAFF.

This chain uses TRBV6-1 with TRBJ1-1, with D possibly TRBD1 on 5 matching bases. This CDR3 is 14 amino acids long. CDR1 and CDR2 from the germline V gene are MNHNS and SASEGT. Trimming left V 6 bases short and J 0 bases short, with 11 bases between. The CDR3 loop is CASRGDFMNTEAFF. The DNA for the CDR3 is TGTGCCAGCAGGGGGGACTTCATGAACACTGAAGCTTTCTTT.

This clone turned up a few times. The chain combines TRBV2 with TRBJ2-3; perhaps TRBD1 as D (6 bases). The ends were cut back, 4 bases at V and 2 bases at J, with 13 bases in the middle. The CDR3 sequence is 15 residues long. Germline lookup yields CDR1 SNHLY and CDR2 FYNNEI. In DNA, the CDR3 is TGTGCCAGCAGTGCAGGACAGTCCCCCACAGATACGCAGTATTTT. This sequence encodes CASSAGQSPTDTQYF.

The V call is TRBV6-1, the J call TRBJ2-3; 14 bases line up with TRBD2. Germline CDR1 reads MNHNS; CDR2 reads SASEGT. The junction had 6 bases not matched to a gene; V was cut back by 1 base and J by 3 bases. The CDR3 extends over 18 amino acids. The CDR3 nucleotides are TGTGCCAGCAGTGAAGGGGGGACTAGCGGGAGAGGAACAGATACGCAGTATTTT. Protein product: CASSEGGTSGRGTDTQYF.

This clone has just a few counts. This chain links TRBV6-6 with TRBJ2-5; tentatively, D is TRBD1 (6 bases). The J call is doubtful: the DNA matches TRBJ2-7 better. This CDR3 region has 15 residues. Per germline, CDR1 MNHNY and CDR2 SVGAGI (reference sequence). The chain's CDR3 is CASSPQGGATYEQYF. The CDR3 DNA follows: TGTGCCAGCAGTCCCCAAGGGGGTGCCACCTACGAGCAGTACTTC.